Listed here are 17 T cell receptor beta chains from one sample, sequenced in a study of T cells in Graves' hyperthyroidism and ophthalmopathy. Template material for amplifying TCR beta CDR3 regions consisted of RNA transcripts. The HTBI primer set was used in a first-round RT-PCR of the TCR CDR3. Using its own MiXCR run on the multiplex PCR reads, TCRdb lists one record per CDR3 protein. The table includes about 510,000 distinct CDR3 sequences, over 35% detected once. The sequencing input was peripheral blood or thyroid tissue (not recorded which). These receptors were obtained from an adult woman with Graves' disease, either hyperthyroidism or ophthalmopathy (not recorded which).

The CDR3 is CASSSERDRGVGYTF. The DNA of the CDR3 is TGTGCCAGCAGCTCCGAGCGAGACAGGGGAGTCGGCTACACCTTC. The chain recombines TRBV9 with TRBJ1-2; 8 bases are shared with TRBD1. From germline, CDR1 is SGDLS and CDR2 YYNGEE. CDR3 length: 15 residues. V was pared by 4 bases and J by 8 bases, with 13 bases of the junction left unmatched.

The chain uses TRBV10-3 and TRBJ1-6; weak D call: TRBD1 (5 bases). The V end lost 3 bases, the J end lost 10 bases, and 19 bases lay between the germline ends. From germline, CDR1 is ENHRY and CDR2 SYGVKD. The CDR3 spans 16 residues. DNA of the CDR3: TGTGCCATCAGTGATTCCAGGGCCAGCTCTAGGTCACCCCTCCACTTT. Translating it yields CAISDSRASSRSPLHF.

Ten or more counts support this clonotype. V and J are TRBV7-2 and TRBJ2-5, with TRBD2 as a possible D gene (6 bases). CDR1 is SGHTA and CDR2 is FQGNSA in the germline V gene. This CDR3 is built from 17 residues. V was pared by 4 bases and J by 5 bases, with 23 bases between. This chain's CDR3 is CASSSKGWELGLETQYF. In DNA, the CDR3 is TGTGCCAGCAGCTCAAAAGGGTGGGAGTTGGGACTGGAGACCCAGTACTTC.

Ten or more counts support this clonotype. The CDR3 coding sequence is TGTGCCAGCAGCACACCCTACGAGCAGTACTTC. It yields the protein CASSTPYEQYF. The chain recombines TRBV3-1 with TRBJ2-7, with D hard to call. Germline lookup yields CDR1 LGHDT and CDR2 YNNKEL (reference sequence). This CDR3 has 11 amino acids. The V gene lost 5 bases and the J gene lost 2 bases, with 4 bases spanning the gap.

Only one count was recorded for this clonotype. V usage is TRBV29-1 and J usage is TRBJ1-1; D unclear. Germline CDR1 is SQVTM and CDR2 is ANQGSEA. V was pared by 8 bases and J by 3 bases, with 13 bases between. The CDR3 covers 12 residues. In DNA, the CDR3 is TGCAGCTTGTACACCACGGACACTGAAGCTTTCTTT. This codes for CSLYTTDTEAFF.

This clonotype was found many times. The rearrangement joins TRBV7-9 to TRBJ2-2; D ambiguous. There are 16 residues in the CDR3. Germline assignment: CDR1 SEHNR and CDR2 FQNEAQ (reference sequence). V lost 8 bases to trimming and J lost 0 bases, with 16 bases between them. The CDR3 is CASDPVGKTNTGELFF. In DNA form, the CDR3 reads TGTGCCAGCGACCCAGTGGGGAAGACGAACACCGGGGAGCTGTTTTTT.

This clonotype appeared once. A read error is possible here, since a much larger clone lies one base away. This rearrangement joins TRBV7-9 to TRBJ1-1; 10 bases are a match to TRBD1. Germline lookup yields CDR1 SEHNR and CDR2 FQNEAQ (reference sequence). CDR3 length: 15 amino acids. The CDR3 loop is CASSPSGTGETEAFF. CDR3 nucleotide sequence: TGCGCCAGCAGCCCATCCGGGACAGGGGAGACTGAAGCTTTCTTT.

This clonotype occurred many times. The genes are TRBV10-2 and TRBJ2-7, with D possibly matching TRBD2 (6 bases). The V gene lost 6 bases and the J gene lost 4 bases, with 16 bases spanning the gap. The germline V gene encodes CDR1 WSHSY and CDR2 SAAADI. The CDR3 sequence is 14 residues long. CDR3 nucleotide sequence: TGCGCCAGCAGCACTCGGGGGACTGAATACGAGCAGTACTTC. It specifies CASSTRGTEYEQYF.

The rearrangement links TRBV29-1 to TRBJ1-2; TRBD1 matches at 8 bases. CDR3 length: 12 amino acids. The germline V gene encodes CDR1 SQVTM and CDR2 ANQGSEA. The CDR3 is CSSTGGAYGYTF. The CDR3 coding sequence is TGCAGTAGCACAGGGGGTGCCTATGGCTACACCTTC. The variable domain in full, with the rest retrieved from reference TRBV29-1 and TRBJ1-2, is SAVISQKPSRDICQRGTSLTIQCQVDSQVTMMFWYRQQPGQSLTLIATANQGSEATYESGFVIDKFPISRPNLTFSTLTVSNMSPEDSSIYLCSSTGGAYGYTFGSGTRLTVV.

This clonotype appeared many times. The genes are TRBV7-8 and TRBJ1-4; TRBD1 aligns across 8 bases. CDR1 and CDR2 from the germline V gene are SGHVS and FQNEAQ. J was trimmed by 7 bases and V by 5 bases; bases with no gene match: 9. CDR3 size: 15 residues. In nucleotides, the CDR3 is TGTGCCAGCAGCATAGTTTACAGGGGGACTGAAAAACTGTTTTTT. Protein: CASSIVYRGTEKLFF.

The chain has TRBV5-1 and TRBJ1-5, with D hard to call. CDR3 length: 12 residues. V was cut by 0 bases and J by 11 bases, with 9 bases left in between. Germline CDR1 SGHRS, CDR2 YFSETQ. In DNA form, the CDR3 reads TGCGCCAGCAGCTTGGACTTGGAGACCCAGCATTTT. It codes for CASSLDLETQHF.

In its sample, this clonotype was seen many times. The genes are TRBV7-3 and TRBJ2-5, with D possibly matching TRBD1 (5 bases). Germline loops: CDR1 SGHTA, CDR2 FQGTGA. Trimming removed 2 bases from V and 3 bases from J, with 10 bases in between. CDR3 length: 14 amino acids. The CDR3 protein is CASSLEPGKETQYF. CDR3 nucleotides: TGTGCCAGCAGCTTAGAGCCAGGGAAAGAGACCCAGTACTTC.

Here the CDR3 reads CASITGQGEAFF. As DNA, the CDR3 is TGTGCCAGCATCACGGGACAGGGTGAAGCTTTCTTT. The chain has TRBV2 and TRBJ1-1; 9 bases map to TRBD1. The CDR3 sequence is 12 residues long. Looked up from germline, CDR1 is SNHLY and CDR2 is FYNNEI. Trimming at V came to 7 bases and at J to 7 bases, leaving 4 bases not matched to a gene.

CDR3 region: CSVSGTNYGYTF. As DNA, the CDR3 is TGCAGTGTATCAGGGACAAACTATGGCTACACCTTC. The chain has TRBV20-1 and TRBJ1-2; D perhaps matches TRBD1 (6 bases). Germline V gene lookup returns CDR1 DFQATT and CDR2 SNEGSKA (reference sequence). V lost 7 bases and J lost 2, with 11 bases in between. The CDR3 totals 12 residues.

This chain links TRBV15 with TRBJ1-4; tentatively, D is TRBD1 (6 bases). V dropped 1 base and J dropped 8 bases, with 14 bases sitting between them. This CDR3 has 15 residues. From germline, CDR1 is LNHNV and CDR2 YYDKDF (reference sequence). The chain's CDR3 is CATSRGRGANEKLFF. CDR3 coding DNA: TGTGCCACCAGCAGAGGCCGGGGGGCCAACGAAAAACTGTTTTTT.

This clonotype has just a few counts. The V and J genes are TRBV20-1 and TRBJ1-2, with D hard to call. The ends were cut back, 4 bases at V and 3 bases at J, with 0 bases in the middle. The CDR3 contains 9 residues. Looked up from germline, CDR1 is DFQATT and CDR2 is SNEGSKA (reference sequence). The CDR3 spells CSANYGYTF. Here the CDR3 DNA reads TGCAGTGCTAACTATGGCTACACCTTC.

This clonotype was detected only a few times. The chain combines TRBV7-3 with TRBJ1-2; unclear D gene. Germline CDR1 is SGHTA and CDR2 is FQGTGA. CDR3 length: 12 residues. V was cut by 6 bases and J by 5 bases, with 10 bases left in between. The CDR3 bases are TGTGCCAGCAGTGAGACACGTTATGGCTACACCTTC. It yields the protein CASSETRYGYTF.